This T cell receptor (beta chain) was sequenced in a study of blood T cell repertoires in COVID-19. Profiling relied on immunoSEQ multiplex PCR, and the TCRdb table lists in-frame clones only, not all of them. The sample carries some 250,000 clones, 70% to 90% recorded once. Seattle's cohort entered during active infection and was followed longitudinally. The origin of this receptor is a woman aged 55-69 years with COVID-19, enrolled during active disease. The sequencing sample was made of peripheral blood.

CDR3 DNA: TGCGCCAGCAGCCAAGATCCGGCGGGACGCACAGATACGCAGTATTTT. This encodes CASSQDPAGRTDTQYF. V and J are TRBV4-3 and TRBJ2-3; weak D call: TRBD2 (6 bases). The germline V gene encodes CDR1 LGHNA and CDR2 YSLEER. The CDR3 length is 16 residues. V lost 0 bases and J lost 1, with 11 bases in between.